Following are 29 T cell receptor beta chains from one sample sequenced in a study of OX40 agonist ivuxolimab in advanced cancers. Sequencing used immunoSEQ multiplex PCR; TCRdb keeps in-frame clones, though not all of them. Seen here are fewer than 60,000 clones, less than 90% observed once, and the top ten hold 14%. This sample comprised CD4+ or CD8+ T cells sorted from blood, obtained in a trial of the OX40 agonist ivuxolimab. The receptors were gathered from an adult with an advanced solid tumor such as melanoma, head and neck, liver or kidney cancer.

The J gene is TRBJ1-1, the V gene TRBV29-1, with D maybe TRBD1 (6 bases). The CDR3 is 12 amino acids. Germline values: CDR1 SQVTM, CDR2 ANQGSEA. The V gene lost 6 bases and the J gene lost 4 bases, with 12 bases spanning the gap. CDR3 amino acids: CSVGGGGTEAFF. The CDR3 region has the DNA TGCAGCGTGGGGGGGGGCGGCACTGAAGCTTTCTTT.

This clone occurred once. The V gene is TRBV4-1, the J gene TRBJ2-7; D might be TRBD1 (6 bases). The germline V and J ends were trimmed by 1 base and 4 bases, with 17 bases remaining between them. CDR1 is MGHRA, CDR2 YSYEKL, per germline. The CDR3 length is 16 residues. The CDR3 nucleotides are TGCGCCAGCAGCCAAGGTCCTGGGGGCGATTCTTACGAGCAGTACTTC. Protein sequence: CASSQGPGGDSYEQYF.

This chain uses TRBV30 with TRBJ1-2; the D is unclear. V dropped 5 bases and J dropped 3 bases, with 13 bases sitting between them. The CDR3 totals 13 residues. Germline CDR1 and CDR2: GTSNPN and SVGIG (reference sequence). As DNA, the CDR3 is TGTGCCTGGCTGAGGAGGGATTACTATGGCTACACCTTC. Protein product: CAWLRRDYYGYTF.

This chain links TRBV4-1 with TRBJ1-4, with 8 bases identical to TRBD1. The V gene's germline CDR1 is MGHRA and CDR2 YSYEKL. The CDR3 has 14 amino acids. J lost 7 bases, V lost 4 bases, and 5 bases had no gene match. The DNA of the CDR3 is TGCGCCAGCAGCCCCCCGACAGGGGTTGAAAAACTGTTTTTT. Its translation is CASSPPTGVEKLFF.

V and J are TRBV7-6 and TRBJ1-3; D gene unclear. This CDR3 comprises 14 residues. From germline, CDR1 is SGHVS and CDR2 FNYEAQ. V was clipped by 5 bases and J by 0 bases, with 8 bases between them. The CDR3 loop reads CASSPIDSGNTIYF. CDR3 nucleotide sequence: TGTGCCAGCAGCCCGATAGACTCTGGAAACACCATATATTTT.

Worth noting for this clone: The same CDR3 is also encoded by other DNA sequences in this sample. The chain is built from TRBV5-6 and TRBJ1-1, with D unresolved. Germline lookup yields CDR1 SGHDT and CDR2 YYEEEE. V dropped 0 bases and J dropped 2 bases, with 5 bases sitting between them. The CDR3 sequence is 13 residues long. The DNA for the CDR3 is TGTGCCAGCAGCTTGGCAGGAAACACTGAAGCTTTCTTT. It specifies CASSLAGNTEAFF.

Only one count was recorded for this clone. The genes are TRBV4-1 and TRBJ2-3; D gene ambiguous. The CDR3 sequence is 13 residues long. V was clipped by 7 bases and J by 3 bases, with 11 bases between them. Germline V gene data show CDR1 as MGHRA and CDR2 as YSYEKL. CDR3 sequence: CASTPEVTDTQYF. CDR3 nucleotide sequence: TGCGCCAGCACCCCCGAGGTGACAGATACGCAGTATTTT.

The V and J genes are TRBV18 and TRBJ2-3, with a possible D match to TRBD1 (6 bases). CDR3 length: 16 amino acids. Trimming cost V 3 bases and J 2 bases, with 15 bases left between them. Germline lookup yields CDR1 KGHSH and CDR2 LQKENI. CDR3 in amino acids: CASSPGRGKNTDTQYF. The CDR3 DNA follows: TGTGCCAGCTCACCCGGCAGGGGAAAGAACACAGATACGCAGTATTTT.

The CDR3 nucleotides are TGTGCCAGCAGCCAAGTCCGGACAGGGGAAGCTTTCTTT. It codes for CASSQVRTGEAFF. The V and J genes are TRBV14 and TRBJ1-1; 8 nucleotides match TRBD1. CDR1 is SGHDN and CDR2 is FVKESK in the germline V gene. The CDR3 length is 13 residues. Losses at the gene ends were 1 base for V and 8 bases for J; bases not matched to a gene: 3.

CDR3 DNA: TGCGCCAGCAGCCAAGATGAACGGAGCTCCTACGAGCAGTACTTC. Its translation is CASSQDERSSYEQYF. The chain is built from TRBV4-1 and TRBJ2-7; D ambiguous. The CDR3 runs 15 residues. Between the trimmed V and J ends, which lost 0 bases and 0 bases, there was a span of 9 bases. Germline V CDR1 and CDR2: MGHRA, YSYEKL.

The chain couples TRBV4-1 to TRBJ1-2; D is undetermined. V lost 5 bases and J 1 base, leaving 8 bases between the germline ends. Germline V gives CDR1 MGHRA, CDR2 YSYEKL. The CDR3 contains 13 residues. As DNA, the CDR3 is TGCGCCAGCAGCTTTACTGTTAACTATGGCTACACCTTC. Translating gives CASSFTVNYGYTF.

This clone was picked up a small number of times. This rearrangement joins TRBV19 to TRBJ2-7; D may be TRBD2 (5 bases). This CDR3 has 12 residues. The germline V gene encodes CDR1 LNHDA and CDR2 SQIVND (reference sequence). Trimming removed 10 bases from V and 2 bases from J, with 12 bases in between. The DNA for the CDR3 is TGTGCCACGTCCGACGGGACCTACGAGCAGTACTTC. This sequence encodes CATSDGTYEQYF.

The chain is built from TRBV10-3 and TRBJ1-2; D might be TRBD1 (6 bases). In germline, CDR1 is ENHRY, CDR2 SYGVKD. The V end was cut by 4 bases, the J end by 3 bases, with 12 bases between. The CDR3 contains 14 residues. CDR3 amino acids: CAISVGGADYGYTF. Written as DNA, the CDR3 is TGTGCCATCAGTGTTGGGGGCGCGGACTATGGCTACACCTTC.

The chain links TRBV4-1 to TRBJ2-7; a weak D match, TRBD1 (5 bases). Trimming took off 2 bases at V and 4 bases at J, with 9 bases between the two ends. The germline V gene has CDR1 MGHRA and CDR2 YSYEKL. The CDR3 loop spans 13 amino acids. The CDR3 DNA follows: TGCGCCAGCAGCCAATACCAGGGTTACGAGCAGTACTTC. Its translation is CASSQYQGYEQYF.

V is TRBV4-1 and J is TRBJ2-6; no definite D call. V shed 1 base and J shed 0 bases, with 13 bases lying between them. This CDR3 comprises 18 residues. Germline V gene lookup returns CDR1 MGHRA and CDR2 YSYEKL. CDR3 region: CASSQVTVWSSGANVLTF. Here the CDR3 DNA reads TGCGCCAGCAGCCAAGTAACAGTTTGGAGCTCTGGGGCCAACGTCCTGACTTTC.

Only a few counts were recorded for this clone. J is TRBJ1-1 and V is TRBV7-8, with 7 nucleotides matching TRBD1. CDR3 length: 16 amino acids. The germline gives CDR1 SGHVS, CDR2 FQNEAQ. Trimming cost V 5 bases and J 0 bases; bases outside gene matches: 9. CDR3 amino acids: CASSKRDRDLNTEAFF. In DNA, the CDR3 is TGTGCCAGCAGCAAAAGGGACAGAGATTTGAACACTGAAGCTTTCTTT.

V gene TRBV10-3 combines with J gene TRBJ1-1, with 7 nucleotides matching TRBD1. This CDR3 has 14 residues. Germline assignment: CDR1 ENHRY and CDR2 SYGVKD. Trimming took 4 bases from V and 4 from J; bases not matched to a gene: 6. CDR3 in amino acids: CAISVGQGGTEAFF. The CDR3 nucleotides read TGTGCCATCAGTGTGGGGCAGGGGGGCACTGAAGCTTTCTTT.

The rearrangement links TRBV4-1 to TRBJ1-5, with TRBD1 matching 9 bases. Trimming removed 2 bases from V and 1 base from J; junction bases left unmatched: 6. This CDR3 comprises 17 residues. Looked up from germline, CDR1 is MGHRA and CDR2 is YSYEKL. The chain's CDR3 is CASSQFSGTGSNQPQHF. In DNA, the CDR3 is TGCGCCAGCAGCCAATTTTCCGGGACAGGGAGCAATCAGCCCCAGCATTTT.

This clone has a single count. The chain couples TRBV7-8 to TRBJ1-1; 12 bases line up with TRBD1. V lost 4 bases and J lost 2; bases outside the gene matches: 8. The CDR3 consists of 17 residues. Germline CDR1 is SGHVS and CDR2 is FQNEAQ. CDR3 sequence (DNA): TGTGCCAGCAGCTCCCTGACCGGGACAGGGGGCAACACTGAAGCTTTCTTT. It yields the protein CASSSLTGTGGNTEAFF. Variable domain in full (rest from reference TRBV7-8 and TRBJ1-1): GAGVSQSPRYKVAKRGQDVALRCDPISGHVSLFWYQQALGQGPEFLTYFQNEAQLDKSGLPSDRFFAERPEGSVSTLKIQRTQQEDSAVYLCASSSLTGTGGNTEAFFGQGTRLTVV.

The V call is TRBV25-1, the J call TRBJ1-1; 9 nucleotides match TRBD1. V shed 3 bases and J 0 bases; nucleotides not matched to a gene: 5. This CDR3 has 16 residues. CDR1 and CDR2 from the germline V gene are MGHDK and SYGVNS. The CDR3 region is CASSEGTGIMNTEAFF. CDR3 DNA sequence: TGTGCCAGCAGTGAGGGGACAGGGATCATGAACACTGAAGCTTTCTTT.

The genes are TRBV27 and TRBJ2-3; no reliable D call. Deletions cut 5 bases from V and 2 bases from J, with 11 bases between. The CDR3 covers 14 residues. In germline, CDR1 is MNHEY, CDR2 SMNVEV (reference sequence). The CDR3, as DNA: TGTGCCAGCAGTACGTTAGGCCCCACAGATACGCAGTATTTT. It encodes CASSTLGPTDTQYF.

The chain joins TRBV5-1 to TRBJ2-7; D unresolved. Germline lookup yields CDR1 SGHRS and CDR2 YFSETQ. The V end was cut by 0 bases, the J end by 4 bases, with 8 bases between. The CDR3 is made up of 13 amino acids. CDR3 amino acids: CASSLEETYEQYF. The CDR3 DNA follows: TGCGCCAGCAGCTTGGAGGAGACGTACGAGCAGTACTTC.

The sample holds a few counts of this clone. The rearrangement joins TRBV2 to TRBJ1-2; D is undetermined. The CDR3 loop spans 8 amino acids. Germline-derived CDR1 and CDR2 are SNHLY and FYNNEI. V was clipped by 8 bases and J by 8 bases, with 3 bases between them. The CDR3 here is CASEGYTF. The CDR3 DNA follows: TGTGCCAGCGAGGGCTACACCTTC.

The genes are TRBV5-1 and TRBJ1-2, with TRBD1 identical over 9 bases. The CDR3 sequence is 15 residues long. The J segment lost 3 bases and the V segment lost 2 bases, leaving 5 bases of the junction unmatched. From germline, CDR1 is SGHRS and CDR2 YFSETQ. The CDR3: CASSFDRGADYGYTF. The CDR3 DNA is TGCGCCAGCAGCTTTGACAGGGGGGCTGACTATGGCTACACCTTC.

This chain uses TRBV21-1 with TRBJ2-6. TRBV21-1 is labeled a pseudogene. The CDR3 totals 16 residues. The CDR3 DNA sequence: TGTGCCAGCAGCCCCCACCCGGACTCTGGGGCCAACGTCCTGACTTTC. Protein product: CASSPHPDSGANVLTF.

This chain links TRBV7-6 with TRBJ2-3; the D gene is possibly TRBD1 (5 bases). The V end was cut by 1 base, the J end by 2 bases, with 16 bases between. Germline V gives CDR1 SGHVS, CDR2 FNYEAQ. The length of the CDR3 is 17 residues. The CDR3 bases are TGTGCCAGCAGCTTAGAGCCAATCAGGGCCAACACAGATACGCAGTATTTT. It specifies CASSLEPIRANTDTQYF.

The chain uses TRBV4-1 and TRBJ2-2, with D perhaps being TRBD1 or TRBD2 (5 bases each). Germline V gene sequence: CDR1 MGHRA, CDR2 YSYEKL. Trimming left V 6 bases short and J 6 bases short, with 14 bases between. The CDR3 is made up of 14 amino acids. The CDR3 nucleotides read TGCGCCAGCAGGAGGGGAAGAGAAGCCGGGGAGCTGTTTTTT. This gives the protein CASRRGREAGELFF.

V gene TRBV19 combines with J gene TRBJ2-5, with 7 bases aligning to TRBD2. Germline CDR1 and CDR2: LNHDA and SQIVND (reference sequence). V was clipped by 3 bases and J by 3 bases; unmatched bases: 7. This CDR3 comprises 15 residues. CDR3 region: CASSILPGLKETQYF. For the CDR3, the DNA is TGTGCCAGTAGTATTCTCCCGGGACTAAAAGAGACCCAGTACTTC. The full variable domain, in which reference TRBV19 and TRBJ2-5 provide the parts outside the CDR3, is DGGITQSPKYLFRKEGQNVTLSCEQNLNHDAMYWYRQDPGQGLRLIYYSQIVNDFQKGDIAEGYSVSREKKESFPLTVTSAQKNPTAFYLCASSILPGLKETQYFGPGTRLLVL.

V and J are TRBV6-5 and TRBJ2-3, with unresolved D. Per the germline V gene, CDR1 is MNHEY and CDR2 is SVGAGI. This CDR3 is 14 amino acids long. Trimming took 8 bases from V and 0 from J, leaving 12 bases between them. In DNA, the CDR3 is TGTGCCAGCCTAACGGTCTCTAGCACAGATACGCAGTATTTT. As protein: CASLTVSSTDTQYF.